This T cell receptor beta chain stems from a study of prognosis after radiotherapy for stage I lung cancer. The wider study: All non-small cell lung cancer patients were considered medically inoperable.

CDR3 of TCR beta was amplified from genomic DNA via a two-round multiplex PCR. It was primers specific to each TRBV and TRBJ gene that first-round PCR used. MiXCR, run by TCRdb on the multiplex PCR reads, gives a single entry per CDR3 protein. The sample includes approximately 11,000 distinct CDR3 sequences, roughly 56% of them seen just once. By its share, this clonotype is medium-sized. Germline V gives CDR1 MDHEN, CDR2 SYDVKM. CDR3 size: 15 residues. Trimming removed 6 bases from V and 4 bases from J; junction bases left unmatched: 11. Sequencing used PBMCs, obtained before or after stereotactic body radiation therapy (not recorded which). This rearrangement joins TRBV28 to TRBJ1-1; 7 bases are a match to TRBD1. The clonotype originates from a donor aged 50 or older with non-small cell lung cancer. The CDR3 region is CASSPPQGGFTEAFF. In DNA, the CDR3 is TGTGCCAGCAGCCCACCGCAGGGGGGTTTCACTGAAGCTTTCTTT. The full variable domain, in which reference TRBV28 and TRBJ1-1 provide the parts outside the CDR3, is DVKVTQSSRYLVKRTGEKVFLECVQDMDHENMFWYRQDPGLGLRLIYFSYDVKMKEKGDIPEGYSVSREKKERFSLILESASTNQTSMYLCASSPPQGGFTEAFFGQGTRLTVV.